Following are 32 T cell receptor beta chains from one sample sequenced in a study of CD8+ T cells in alopecia areata. After isolation, RNA underwent reverse transcription to generate cDNA as the sequencing template. Repertoires were generated with immunoSEQ multiplex PCR, while TCRdb's copy carries only in-frame clones and drops some. The sample carries about 99,000 clones, roughly 50% recorded once. The sequencing input was CD4+ T cells sorted from blood. These receptors were collected from a human donor in good health.

This clone showed up just a few times. The V call is TRBV11-2, the J call TRBJ2-3; 9 bases line up with TRBD1. CDR1 and CDR2 from the germline V gene are SGHAT and FQNNGV. The J segment lost 3 bases and the V segment lost 7 bases, leaving 14 bases of the junction unmatched. The length of the CDR3 is 17 residues. CDR3 bases: TGTGCCAGCAAAACCCTGGCCGGGGGACAGGGAACAGATACGCAGTATTTT. It translates to CASKTLAGGQGTDTQYF.

Regarding this clone: Other nucleotide sequences in the sample specify the same CDR3. The chain is built from TRBV7-9 and TRBJ2-5; the match to TRBD1 covers 7 bases. There are 13 residues in the CDR3. The germline V gene has CDR1 SEHNR and CDR2 FQNEAQ (reference sequence). The J segment lost 2 bases and the V segment lost 5 bases, leaving 2 bases of the junction unmatched. The CDR3 region has the DNA TGTGCCAGCAGCCTCAGGGGGCAAGAGACCCAGTACTTC. It specifies CASSLRGQETQYF.

The V call is TRBV29-1, the J call TRBJ2-1; D unclear. The germline V gene has CDR1 SQVTM and CDR2 ANQGSEA. V was clipped by 4 bases and J by 6 bases, with 10 bases between them. This CDR3 is 12 amino acids long. The CDR3 loop reads CSVAGPSNEQFF. CDR3 coding DNA: TGCAGCGTTGCCGGGCCGAGCAATGAGCAGTTCTTC.

V usage is TRBV28 and J usage is TRBJ2-7; D is unresolved. Germline V CDR1 and CDR2: MDHEN, SYDVKM. The CDR3 extends over 14 amino acids. Trimming took off 7 bases at V and 6 bases at J, with 19 bases between the two ends. Written as DNA, the CDR3 is TGTGCCAGCACCTCATCAGCACTACCTCTCGAGCAGTACTTC. This codes for CASTSSALPLEQYF. Full variable domain (outside the CDR3, taken from reference TRBV28 and TRBJ2-7): DVKVTQSSRYLVKRTGEKVFLECVQDMDHENMFWYRQDPGLGLRLIYFSYDVKMKEKGDIPEGYSVSREKKERFSLILESASTNQTSMYLCASTSSALPLEQYFGPGTRLTVT.

This clone was seen a handful of times. V is TRBV29-1 and J is TRBJ1-1, with D hard to call. V was shortened by 1 base and J by 1 base, with 4 bases between the two germline ends. The germline V gene has CDR1 SQVTM and CDR2 ANQGSEA. The length of the CDR3 is 12 residues. The CDR3 here is CSVEGQNTEAFF. The CDR3 nucleotides read TGCAGCGTTGAAGGGCAGAACACTGAAGCTTTCTTT.

The rearrangement joins TRBV7-2 to TRBJ2-3, with 14 bases matching TRBD2. The CDR3 consists of 19 residues. CDR1 and CDR2 (germline): SGHTA, FQGNSA. Losses at the gene ends were 5 bases for V and 9 bases for J; bases not matched to a gene: 19. CDR3 residues: CASSPVPGLAGVDTGTQYF. For the CDR3, the DNA is TGTGCCAGCAGCCCGGTCCCGGGACTAGCGGGGGTGGATACGGGGACGCAGTATTTT.

The genes are TRBV7-2 and TRBJ2-7; 10 nucleotides match TRBD1. Germline V gene sequence: CDR1 SGHTA, CDR2 FQGNSA. V was clipped by 0 bases and J by 1 base; unmatched bases: 3. The CDR3 length is 16 residues. The CDR3 is CASSLASGQGSYEQYF. The CDR3 nucleotides read TGTGCCAGCAGCTTAGCTTCGGGACAGGGGTCCTACGAGCAGTACTTC.

This clone was recorded a few times. Additional DNA sequences in this sample encode the identical CDR3. The rearrangement uses TRBV5-1 and TRBJ2-2, with D possibly TRBD1 on 5 matching bases. CDR1 and CDR2 from the germline V gene are SGHRS and YFSETQ. The CDR3 consists of 14 residues. Trimming removed 3 bases from V and 2 bases from J, with 8 bases in between. CDR3 sequence: CASSSQGNTGELFF. The CDR3 coding sequence is TGCGCCAGCAGCTCGCAGGGAAACACCGGGGAGCTGTTTTTT.

The V gene is TRBV7-9, the J gene TRBJ1-4, with D perhaps TRBD1 (5 bases). The V and J ends lost 5 bases and 8 bases respectively, with 21 bases between them. The CDR3 runs to 16 residues. The V gene's germline CDR1 is SEHNR and CDR2 FQNEAQ (reference sequence). CDR3 nucleotide sequence: TGTGCCAGCAGCCCCCGCTACACAGGCCTCGTGGAAAAACTGTTTTTT. This gives the protein CASSPRYTGLVEKLFF.

The chain couples TRBV18 to TRBJ1-2, with D unclear. CDR1 and CDR2 from the germline V gene are KGHSH and LQKENI. The CDR3 runs to 17 residues. V was shortened by 0 bases and J by 4 bases, with 18 bases between the two germline ends. CDR3 in amino acids: CASSPPEEWANIYGYTF. The CDR3 nucleotides read TGTGCCAGCTCACCACCCGAGGAATGGGCGAATATCTATGGCTACACCTTC. The complete variable domain, with remaining parts taken from reference TRBV18 and TRBJ1-2, reads NAGVMQNPRHLVRRRGQEARLRCSPMKGHSHVYWYRQLPEEGLKFMVYLQKENIIDESGMPKERFSAEFPKEGPSILRIQQVVRGDSAAYFCASSPPEEWANIYGYTFGSGTRLTVV.

This clone occurred a few times. The chain employs TRBV11-2 and TRBJ2-5; 14 nucleotides line up with TRBD2. Germline CDR1 and CDR2: SGHAT and FQNNGV. V lost 7 bases, J lost 6 bases, and 10 bases stayed unmatched. The CDR3 runs to 16 residues. This CDR3 is CASTTGLAGGGQTQYF. CDR3 DNA: TGTGCCAGCACCACCGGACTAGCGGGGGGTGGCCAGACCCAGTACTTC.

The rearrangement uses TRBV6-5 and TRBJ1-5; 7 bases align to TRBD1. The CDR3 runs to 14 residues. CDR1 MNHEY and CDR2 SVGAGI come from the germline V gene. Germline trimming cut 6 bases from V and 7 bases from J; bases unmatched to any gene: 9. CDR3 DNA: TGTGCCAGCAGCCCTCGACAGGGCAGCCAGCCCCAGCATTTT. Its translation: CASSPRQGSQPQHF.

This clone came up once. The chain links TRBV30 to TRBJ1-2; a weak D match, TRBD1 (6 bases). The CDR3 sequence is 15 residues long. V was cut by 0 bases and J by 8 bases, with 19 bases left in between. Per germline, CDR1 GTSNPN and CDR2 SVGIG (reference sequence). The CDR3 protein is CAWSVPQGWLYGYTF. CDR3 sequence (DNA): TGTGCCTGGAGTGTCCCACAGGGCTGGTTGTACGGCTACACCTTC.

This chain connects TRBV4-2 to TRBJ1-1, with 7 bases matching TRBD1. Losses at the gene ends were 1 base for V and 1 base for J; bases not matched to a gene: 0. The CDR3 length is 14 residues. Per the germline V gene, CDR1 is LGHNA and CDR2 is YNFKEQ. CDR3 bases: TGTGCCAGCAGCCAAGGGGACAGGAACACTGAAGCTTTCTTT. It yields the protein CASSQGDRNTEAFF.

For this clone: The junction departs from the called germline gene at one end, perhaps through a read error. CDR3 bases: TGTGCCATCAGTGATGGACAGGGAGGCGAGCAGTACTTC. It is translated as CAISDGQGGEQYF. V and J are TRBV6-6 and TRBJ2-7; 8 nucleotides line up with TRBD1. Per the germline V gene, CDR1 is MNHNY and CDR2 is SVGAGI (reference sequence). The CDR3 loop spans 13 amino acids.

This clone occurred a few times. The chain couples TRBV6-5 to TRBJ1-4; a weak D match, TRBD1 (5 bases). The length of the CDR3 is 13 residues. CDR1 is MNHEY, CDR2 SVGAGI, per germline. The V gene lost 2 bases and the J gene lost 8 bases, with 9 bases spanning the gap. CDR3 residues: CASSYGHSEKLFF. CDR3 DNA sequence: TGTGCCAGCAGTTACGGACACTCAGAAAAACTGTTTTTT.

As regards this clone: This same CDR3 is encoded by further DNA sequences in the sample. V gene TRBV25-1 combines with J gene TRBJ1-1; no clear D. The germline V gene encodes CDR1 MGHDK and CDR2 SYGVNS. V was pared by 6 bases and J by 1 base, with 3 bases between. This CDR3 region has 11 residues. CDR3 in amino acids: CASRGNTEAFF. The CDR3, as DNA: TGTGCCAGCAGAGGGAACACTGAAGCTTTCTTT.

This sequence joins TRBV27 and TRBJ2-7; 8 bases align to TRBD2. J lost 0 bases, V lost 6 bases, and 10 bases had no gene match. This CDR3 region has 16 residues. CDR1 is MNHEY, CDR2 SMNVEV, per germline (reference sequence). The CDR3 is CASRKTGTRISYEQYF. The CDR3 DNA sequence: TGTGCCAGCAGAAAAACCGGGACTAGGATCTCCTACGAGCAGTACTTC.

The chain uses TRBV29-1 and TRBJ1-2; 11 bases align to TRBD1. The CDR3 extends over 13 amino acids. V shed 7 bases, J shed 5 bases, and the junction held 6 bases outside the gene matches. CDR1 is SQVTM and CDR2 is ANQGSEA in the germline V gene. CDR3 protein: CSAGQGATYGYTF. CDR3 nucleotides: TGCAGCGCCGGACAGGGGGCGACTTATGGCTACACCTTC. The whole variable domain, filled in from reference TRBV29-1 and TRBJ1-2, reads SAVISQKPSRDICQRGTSLTIQCQVDSQVTMMFWYRQQPGQSLTLIATANQGSEATYESGFVIDKFPISRPNLTFSTLTVSNMSPEDSSIYLCSAGQGATYGYTFGSGTRLTVV.

The rearrangement links TRBV29-1 to TRBJ2-1, with 10 bases aligning to TRBD2. This CDR3 spans 17 amino acids. Germline loops: CDR1 SQVTM, CDR2 ANQGSEA. V dropped 7 bases and J dropped 0; count of bases not matched to a gene: 12. CDR3 in amino acids: CSAGKLAGQSSYNEQFF. DNA for the CDR3: TGCAGCGCAGGGAAACTAGCGGGGCAAAGCTCCTACAATGAGCAGTTCTTC.

This clone has just a few counts. This chain connects TRBV5-1 to TRBJ2-5; TRBD1 matches at 8 bases. There are 13 residues in the CDR3. V shed 7 bases and J 2 bases; nucleotides not matched to a gene: 4. In germline, CDR1 is SGHRS, CDR2 YFSETQ. CDR3 nucleotide sequence: TGCGCCAGCCGAGGGACAGGACAAGAGACCCAGTACTTC. The encoded protein is CASRGTGQETQYF.

The rearrangement uses TRBV20-1 and TRBJ1-5, with TRBD1 as a possible D gene (6 bases). CDR3 size: 11 residues. The germline V gene encodes CDR1 DFQATT and CDR2 SNEGSKA (reference sequence). The CDR3 DNA reads as TGCAGGACAGGTGAAAATCAGCCCCAGCATTTT. Its protein is CRTGENQPQHF.

The genes are TRBV4-1 and TRBJ2-4; D remains ambiguous. There are 19 residues in the CDR3. Germline V gene sequence: CDR1 MGHRA, CDR2 YSYEKL. V gave up 0 bases and J gave up 0 bases, with 18 bases separating them. CDR3 region: CASSQDWQTVTSAKNIQYF. Here the CDR3 DNA reads TGCGCCAGCAGCCAAGATTGGCAAACGGTCACTTCAGCCAAAAACATTCAGTACTTC.

A single count supports this clone. The V and J genes are TRBV4-1 and TRBJ1-2, with 7 bases fitting TRBD1. V shed 3 bases, J shed 4 bases, and the junction held 5 bases outside the gene matches. CDR1 is MGHRA and CDR2 is YSYEKL in the germline V gene. This CDR3 has 14 residues. CDR3 residues: CASSQETGAYGYTF. CDR3 sequence (DNA): TGCGCCAGCAGCCAGGAAACAGGGGCCTATGGCTACACCTTC.

As DNA, the CDR3 is TGTGCCAGCTCACCACCCAACAGGGGGCGAGGGGGCACAGATACGCAGTATTTT. The encoded protein is CASSPPNRGRGGTDTQYF. This chain links TRBV18 with TRBJ2-3; 9 bases match TRBD1. Per germline, CDR1 KGHSH and CDR2 LQKENI. This CDR3 contains 18 residues. V dropped 0 bases and J dropped 1; count of bases not matched to a gene: 8.

A note on this clone: Other nucleotide sequences in the sample specify the same CDR3. The V gene is TRBV15, the J gene TRBJ2-7, with a tentative D call TRBD1 (6 bases). The CDR3 runs to 13 residues. V was pared by 3 bases and J by 4 bases, with 10 bases between. Germline V CDR1 and CDR2: LNHNV, YYDKDF (reference sequence). CDR3 protein: CATSRDSFYEQYF. The CDR3 nucleotides read TGTGCCACCAGCAGGGACAGCTTTTACGAGCAGTACTTC.

V gene TRBV7-2 combines with J gene TRBJ1-6; D gene ambiguous. CDR1 SGHTA and CDR2 FQGNSA come from the germline V gene. V lost 4 bases, J lost 8 bases, and 6 bases lay in between. CDR3 length equals 12 residues. The CDR3 nucleotides read TGTGCCAGCAGCTACAGCCATTCACCCCTCCACTTT. Its protein product is CASSYSHSPLHF.

The chain carries TRBV11-2 and TRBJ1-1; no clear D gene. The V gene lost 0 bases and the J gene lost 3 bases, with 8 bases spanning the gap. This CDR3 region has 14 residues. The germline V gene encodes CDR1 SGHAT and CDR2 FQNNGV. The CDR3: CASSLDQGYTEAFF. DNA of the CDR3: TGTGCCAGCAGCTTAGATCAAGGTTACACTGAAGCTTTCTTT. Looking up the rest from reference TRBV11-2 and TRBJ1-1 gives the full variable domain: EAGVAQSPRYKIIEKRQSVAFWCNPISGHATLYWYQQILGQGPKLLIQFQNNGVVDDSQLPKDRFSAERLKGVDSTLKIQPAKLEDSAVYLCASSLDQGYTEAFFGQGTRLTVV.

The table lists this clone with a few counts. The chain links TRBV28 to TRBJ1-1; D gene ambiguous. Germline values: CDR1 MDHEN, CDR2 SYDVKM. Trimming took 3 bases from V and 1 from J, leaving 6 bases between them. This CDR3 is built from 13 residues. This CDR3 is CASSLESNTEAFF. CDR3 nucleotide sequence: TGTGCCAGCAGTTTGGAATCGAACACTGAAGCTTTCTTT.

The CDR3 sequence is CASSSSTGYSGPSEQYF. The CDR3, as DNA: TGTGCCAGCAGCTCCAGCACTGGGTATAGCGGGCCCTCCGAGCAGTACTTC. This chain uses TRBV7-9 with TRBJ2-7; TRBD2 aligns across 7 bases. V was pared by 4 bases and J by 6 bases, with 18 bases of the junction left unmatched. Germline CDR1 is SEHNR and CDR2 is FQNEAQ (reference sequence). This CDR3 comprises 17 residues.

Details on this clone: At one end, the junction sequence differs from germline, possibly due to a read error. This chain uses TRBV6-6 with TRBJ2-5; possibly TRBD2 for D (5 bases). CDR3 length: 12 residues. Germline values: CDR1 MNHNY, CDR2 SVGAGI (reference sequence). The CDR3 DNA reads as TGTGCCAGCAGTTACTTCCCAGGAGGAACGAACTTC. It encodes CASSYFPGGTNF.

V usage is TRBV29-1 and J usage is TRBJ2-7, with 10 bases aligning to TRBD1. V shed 5 bases and J 7 bases; nucleotides not matched to a gene: 11. In germline, CDR1 is SQVTM, CDR2 ANQGSEA. This CDR3 has 14 residues. CDR3 in DNA: TGCAGCGTTCAGTTTGTGGGGACAGGGGATGAGCAGTACTTC. Translating gives CSVQFVGTGDEQYF.